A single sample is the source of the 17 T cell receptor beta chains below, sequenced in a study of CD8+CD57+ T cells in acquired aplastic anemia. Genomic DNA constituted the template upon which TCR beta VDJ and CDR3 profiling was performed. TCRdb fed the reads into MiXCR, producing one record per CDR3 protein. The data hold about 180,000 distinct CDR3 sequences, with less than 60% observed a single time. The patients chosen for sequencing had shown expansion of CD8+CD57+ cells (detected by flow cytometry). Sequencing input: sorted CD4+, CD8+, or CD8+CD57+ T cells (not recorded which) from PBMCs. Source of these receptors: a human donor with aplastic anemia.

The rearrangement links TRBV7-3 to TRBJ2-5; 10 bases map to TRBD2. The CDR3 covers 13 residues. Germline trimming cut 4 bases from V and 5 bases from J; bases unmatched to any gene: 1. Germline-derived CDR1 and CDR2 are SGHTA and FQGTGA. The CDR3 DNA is TGTGCCAGCAGCTGGGGACTAGCGGAGACCCAGTACTTC. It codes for CASSWGLAETQYF.

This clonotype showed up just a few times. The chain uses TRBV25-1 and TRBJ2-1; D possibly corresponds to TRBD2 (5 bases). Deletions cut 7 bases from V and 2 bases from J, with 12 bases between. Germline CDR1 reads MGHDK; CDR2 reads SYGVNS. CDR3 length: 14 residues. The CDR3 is CASKVSGTYNEQFF. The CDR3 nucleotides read TGTGCCAGCAAGGTGAGCGGAACCTACAATGAGCAGTTCTTC.

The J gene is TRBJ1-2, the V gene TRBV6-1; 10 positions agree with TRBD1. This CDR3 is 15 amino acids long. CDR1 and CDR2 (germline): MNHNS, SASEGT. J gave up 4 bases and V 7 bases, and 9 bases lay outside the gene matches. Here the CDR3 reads CASIKTGGSGYGYTF. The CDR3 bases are TGTGCCAGCATTAAGACAGGGGGCAGTGGCTATGGCTACACCTTC.

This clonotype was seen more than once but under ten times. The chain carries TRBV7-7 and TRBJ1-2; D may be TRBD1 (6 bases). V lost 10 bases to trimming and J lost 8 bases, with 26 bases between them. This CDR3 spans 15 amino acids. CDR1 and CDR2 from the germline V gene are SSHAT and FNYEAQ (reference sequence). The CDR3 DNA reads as TGTGCCATACGGCCTACGCGCCCGGGGGGCGGCGGCTACACCTTC. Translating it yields CAIRPTRPGGGGYTF.

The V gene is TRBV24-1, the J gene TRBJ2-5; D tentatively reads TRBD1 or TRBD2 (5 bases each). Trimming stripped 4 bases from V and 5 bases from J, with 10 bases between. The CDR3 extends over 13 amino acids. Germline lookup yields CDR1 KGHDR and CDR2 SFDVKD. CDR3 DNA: TGTGCCACCAGTGACTCGGGGCTGGAGACCCAGTACTTC. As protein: CATSDSGLETQYF.

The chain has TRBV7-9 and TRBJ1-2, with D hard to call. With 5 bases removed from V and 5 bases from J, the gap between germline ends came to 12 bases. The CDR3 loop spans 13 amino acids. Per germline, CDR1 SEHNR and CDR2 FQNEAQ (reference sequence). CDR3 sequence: CASSPALGYGYTF. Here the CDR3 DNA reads TGTGCCAGCAGCCCCGCGCTGGGGTATGGCTACACCTTC.

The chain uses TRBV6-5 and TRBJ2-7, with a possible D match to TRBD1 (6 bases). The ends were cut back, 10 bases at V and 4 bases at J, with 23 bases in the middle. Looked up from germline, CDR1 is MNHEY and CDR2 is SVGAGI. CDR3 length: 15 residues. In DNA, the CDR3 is TGTGCCACCAGCTATGAAGCAGGGGTTTCTTACGAGCAGTACTTC. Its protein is CATSYEAGVSYEQYF.

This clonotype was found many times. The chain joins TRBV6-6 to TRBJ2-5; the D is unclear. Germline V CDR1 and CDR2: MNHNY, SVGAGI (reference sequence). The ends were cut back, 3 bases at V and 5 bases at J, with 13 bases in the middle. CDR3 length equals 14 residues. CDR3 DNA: TGTGCCAGCAGTTATGGCCGGGTACGGGAGACCCAGTACTTC. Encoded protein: CASSYGRVRETQYF.

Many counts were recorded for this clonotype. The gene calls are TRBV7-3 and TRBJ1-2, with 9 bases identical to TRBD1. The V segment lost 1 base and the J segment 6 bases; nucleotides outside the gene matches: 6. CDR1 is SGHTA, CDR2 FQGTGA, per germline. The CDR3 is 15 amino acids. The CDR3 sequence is CASSLRQGGIDGYTF. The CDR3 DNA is TGTGCCAGCAGCTTAAGACAGGGGGGGATCGATGGCTACACCTTC.

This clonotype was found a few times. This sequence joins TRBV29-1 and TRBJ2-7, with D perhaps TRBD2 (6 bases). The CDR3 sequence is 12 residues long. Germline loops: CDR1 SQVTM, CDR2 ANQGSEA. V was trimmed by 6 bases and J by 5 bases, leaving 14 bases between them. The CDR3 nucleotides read TGCAGCGTGGGGCCTAGCGTTGACGAGCAGTACTTC. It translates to CSVGPSVDEQYF.

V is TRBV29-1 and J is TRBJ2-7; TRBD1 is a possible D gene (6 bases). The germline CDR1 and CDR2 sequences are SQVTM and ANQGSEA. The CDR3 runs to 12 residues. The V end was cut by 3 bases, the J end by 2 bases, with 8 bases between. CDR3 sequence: CSVEGAAYEQYF. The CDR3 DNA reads TGCAGCGTTGAGGGGGCAGCCTACGAGCAGTACTTC.

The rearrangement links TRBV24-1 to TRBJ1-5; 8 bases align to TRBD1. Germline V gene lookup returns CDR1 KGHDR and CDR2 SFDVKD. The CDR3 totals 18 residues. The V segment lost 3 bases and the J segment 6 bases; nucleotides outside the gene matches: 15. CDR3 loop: CATSDPYLGTGGGQPQHF. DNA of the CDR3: TGTGCCACCAGTGATCCGTACCTCGGGACAGGAGGAGGTCAGCCCCAGCATTTT.

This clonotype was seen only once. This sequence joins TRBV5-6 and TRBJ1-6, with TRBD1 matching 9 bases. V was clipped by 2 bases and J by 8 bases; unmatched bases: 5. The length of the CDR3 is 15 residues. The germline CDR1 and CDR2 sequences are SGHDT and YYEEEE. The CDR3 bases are TGTGCCAGCAGCTTAGGGGACAGGGAGTATTCACCCCTCCACTTT. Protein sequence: CASSLGDREYSPLHF.

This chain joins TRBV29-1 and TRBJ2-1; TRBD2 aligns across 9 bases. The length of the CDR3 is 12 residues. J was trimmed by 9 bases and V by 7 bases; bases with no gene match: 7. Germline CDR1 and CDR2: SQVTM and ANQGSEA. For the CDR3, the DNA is TGCAGCGCTAAAGCGGGAGGTCTTGAGCAGTTCTTC. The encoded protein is CSAKAGGLEQFF.

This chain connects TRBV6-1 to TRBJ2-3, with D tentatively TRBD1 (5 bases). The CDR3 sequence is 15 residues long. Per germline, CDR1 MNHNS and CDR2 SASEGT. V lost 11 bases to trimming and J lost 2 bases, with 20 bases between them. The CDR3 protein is CAGSTRVTLTDTQYF. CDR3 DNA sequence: TGTGCCGGGTCGACCAGGGTTACCCTCACAGATACGCAGTATTTT.

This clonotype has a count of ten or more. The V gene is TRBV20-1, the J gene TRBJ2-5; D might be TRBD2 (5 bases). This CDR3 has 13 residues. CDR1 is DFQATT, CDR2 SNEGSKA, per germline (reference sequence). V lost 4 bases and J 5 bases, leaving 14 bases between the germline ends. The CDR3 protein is CSATPPPGETQYF. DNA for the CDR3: TGCAGTGCTACACCCCCCCCGGGGGAGACCCAGTACTTC.

CDR3 in amino acids: CASSEGLGAGYGYTF. The CDR3 region has the DNA TGTGCCAGCAGTGAAGGGCTGGGCGCGGGTTATGGCTACACCTTC. The chain has TRBV25-1 and TRBJ1-2; D remains unclear. The CDR3 loop spans 15 amino acids. Trimming took off 2 bases at V and 5 bases at J, with 15 bases between the two ends. Looked up from germline, CDR1 is MGHDK and CDR2 is SYGVNS.